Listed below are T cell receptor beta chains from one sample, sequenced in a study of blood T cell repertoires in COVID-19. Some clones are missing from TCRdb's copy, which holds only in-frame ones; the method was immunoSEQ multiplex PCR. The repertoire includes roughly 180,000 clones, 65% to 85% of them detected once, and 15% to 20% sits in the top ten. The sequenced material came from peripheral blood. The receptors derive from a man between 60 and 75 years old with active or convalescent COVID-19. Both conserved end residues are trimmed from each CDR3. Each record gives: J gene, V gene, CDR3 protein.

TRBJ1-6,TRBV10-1,ASTQGQPNSPLH
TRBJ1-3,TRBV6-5,ASLTGNTIY
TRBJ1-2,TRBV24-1,ATRQGASDGYT
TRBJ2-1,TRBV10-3,AISVRDRENEQF
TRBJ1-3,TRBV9,ASSVEPGNTIY
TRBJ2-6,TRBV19,ASSRPGTSGRGASGANVLT
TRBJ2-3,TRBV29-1,STLAETLSTDTQY
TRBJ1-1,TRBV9,ASSSARGGASEAF
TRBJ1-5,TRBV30,AWSNGDYRQPQH
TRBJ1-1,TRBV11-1,ASNPGQSNTEAF
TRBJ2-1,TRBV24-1,ATSDFTSGGNEQF
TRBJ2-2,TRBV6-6,ASRQGLAGELF
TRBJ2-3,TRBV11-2,ASSLVGGTVTDTQY
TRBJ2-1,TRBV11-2,ASSSLAGTSYNEQF
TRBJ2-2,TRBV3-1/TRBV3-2,ASSRSLWESTNTGELF
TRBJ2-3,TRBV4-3,ASSQELTGTDTQY
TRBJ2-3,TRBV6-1,ASSEGLAAVDTQY
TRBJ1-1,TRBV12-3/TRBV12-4,ASTWTVAAEAF
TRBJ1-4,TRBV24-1,AALSEKLF
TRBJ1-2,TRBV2,ASSYFESGYT
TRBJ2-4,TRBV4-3,ASSPTGENIQY
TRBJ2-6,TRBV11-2,ASSAAGFGANVLT
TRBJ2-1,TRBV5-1,ASSLLAGSYNEQF
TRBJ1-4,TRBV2,ASGGAANEKLF
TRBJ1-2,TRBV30,AWSKDSHYGYT
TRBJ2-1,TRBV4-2,ASSLASGKVNEQF
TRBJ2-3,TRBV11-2,ASSPSGETQY
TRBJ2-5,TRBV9,ASSVGSGVDETQY
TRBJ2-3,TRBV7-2,ASSHRTSGMDTQY
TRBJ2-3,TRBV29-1,SARQGISTDTQY
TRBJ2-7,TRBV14,ASSAVLEQY
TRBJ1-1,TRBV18,ASSSTGDTEAF
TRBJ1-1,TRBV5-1,ASSFRGTGTEAF
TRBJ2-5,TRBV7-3,ASTQGQPYQETQY
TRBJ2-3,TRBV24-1,ATSSSGVRQAGTDTQY
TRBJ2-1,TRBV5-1,ASNVQGSWNEQF
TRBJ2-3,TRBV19,ASSPSAGTSGRTDTQY
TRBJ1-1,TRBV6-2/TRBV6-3,ASSYERGFREAF
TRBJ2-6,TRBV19,ASSISVSGANVLT
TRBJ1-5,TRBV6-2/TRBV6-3,ASSYSGGAGGQPQH
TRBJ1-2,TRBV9,ASSPRTGDYYGYT
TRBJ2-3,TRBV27,ASSLLAGVTDTQY
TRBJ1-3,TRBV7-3,ASSTDGNSGNTIY
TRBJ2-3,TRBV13,ASSFGGAPTQY
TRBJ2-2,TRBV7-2,ASSRDRGPGELF
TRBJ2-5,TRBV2,ASGGGRETQY
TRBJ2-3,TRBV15,ATSRGQGQGLPDTQY
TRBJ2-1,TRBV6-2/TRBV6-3,ASSYPSGLAGGPAYNEQF
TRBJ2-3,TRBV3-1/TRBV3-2,ASSLLAGTAGDTQY
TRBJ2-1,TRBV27,ASSSTGVEQF
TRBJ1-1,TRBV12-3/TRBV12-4,ASSYRRDTEAF
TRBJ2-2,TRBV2,ASSPLAGDGELF